Shown below are 6 T cell receptor beta chains from a single sample sequenced in a study of technical replicates of blood from several donors. Using immunoSEQ multiplex PCR, the repertoire was profiled, and TCRdb retains in-frame clones only, with some absent. The table lists about 83,000 clones, roughly 90% of them singletons, with around 0.4% in the top ten. The specimen sequenced was T cells isolated from PBMCs. The source of these receptors is a human donor in good health.

DNA for the CDR3: TGTGCCACCAGCAGACGCAGGGGTAACGCAGATACGCAGTATTTT. Its protein product is CATSRRRGNADTQYF. The rearrangement joins TRBV15 to TRBJ2-3; possible D gene TRBD1, 6 bases. V dropped 2 bases and J dropped 4 bases, with 13 bases sitting between them. Germline V CDR1 and CDR2: LNHNV, YYDKDF (reference sequence). CDR3 length: 15 residues.

The CDR3 protein is CASSIDPTGGESDTQYF. The CDR3 coding sequence is TGTGCCAGTAGTATAGATCCGACAGGGGGCGAGTCCGATACGCAGTATTTT. The chain links TRBV19 to TRBJ2-3, with 10 bases aligning to TRBD1. After removal of 0 bases from V and 6 bases from J, the junction contained 9 bases not matched to a gene. The germline V gene has CDR1 LNHDA and CDR2 SQIVND (reference sequence). CDR3 size: 17 residues.

The chain is built from TRBV19 and TRBJ1-5; D remains ambiguous. This CDR3 spans 15 amino acids. Germline CDR1 LNHDA, CDR2 SQIVND (reference sequence). V lost 3 bases to trimming and J lost 5 bases, with 14 bases between them. CDR3 DNA sequence: TGTGCCAGTAGTATTGTGACATCTGCTTATCAGCCCCAGCATTTT. Protein sequence: CASSIVTSAYQPQHF.

This rearrangement joins TRBV5-1 to TRBJ2-6, with TRBD2 matching over 9 bases. This CDR3 is built from 18 residues. In germline, CDR1 is SGHRS, CDR2 YFSETQ. The J segment lost 2 bases and the V segment lost 1 base, leaving 7 bases of the junction unmatched. For the CDR3, the DNA is TGCGCCAGCAGCTTGTTCCAAGCGGGGGGAGCTGGGGCCAACGTCCTGACTTTC. This codes for CASSLFQAGGAGANVLTF.

This clone has only one observation. The chain employs TRBV5-6 and TRBJ2-7; D is ambiguous. This CDR3 region has 16 residues. V lost 0 bases to trimming and J lost 2 bases, with 15 bases between them. Germline CDR1 SGHDT, CDR2 YYEEEE. The CDR3 DNA follows: TGTGCCAGCAGCTTGGTCCGACAAACTCTCCCCTACGAGCAGTACTTC. This sequence encodes CASSLVRQTLPYEQYF.

The CDR3 bases are TGTGCCAGCAGCTTAGCGCCCCAGCGGGGTACAGATACGCAGTATTTT. It is translated as CASSLAPQRGTDTQYF. The chain recombines TRBV7-2 with TRBJ2-3, with 7 bases aligning to TRBD2. The J segment lost 3 bases and the V segment lost 0 bases, leaving 6 bases of the junction unmatched. This CDR3 has 16 amino acids. Germline V gene sequence: CDR1 SGHTA, CDR2 FQGNSA.